This TCR beta chain was sequenced during a study of graft-versus-host responses after intestinal transplantation. Study details: All recipients got anti-thymocyte globulin induction, then tacrolimus and steroids for roughly three years.

Notes on this clone: Its antigen is undetermined.

The data were produced by immunoSEQ multiplex PCR, yet TCRdb's version contains in-frame clones alone and is incomplete. The sample carries about 38,000 clones, roughly 94% recorded once. Trimming left V 5 bases short and J 0 bases short, with 5 bases between. Germline CDR1 is MGHDK and CDR2 is SYGVNS. The CDR3 has 13 amino acids. This rearrangement joins TRBV25-1 to TRBJ1-3, with D hard to call. The receptor comes from a human donor who was the organ donor for an intestinal transplant. This sample comprised unstimulated CD4+ T cells sorted from spleen or lymph node cells, obtained before transplant. CDR3 in DNA: TGTGCCAGCAGTCTTCCCTCTGGAAACACCATATATTTT. It codes for CASSLPSGNTIYF.